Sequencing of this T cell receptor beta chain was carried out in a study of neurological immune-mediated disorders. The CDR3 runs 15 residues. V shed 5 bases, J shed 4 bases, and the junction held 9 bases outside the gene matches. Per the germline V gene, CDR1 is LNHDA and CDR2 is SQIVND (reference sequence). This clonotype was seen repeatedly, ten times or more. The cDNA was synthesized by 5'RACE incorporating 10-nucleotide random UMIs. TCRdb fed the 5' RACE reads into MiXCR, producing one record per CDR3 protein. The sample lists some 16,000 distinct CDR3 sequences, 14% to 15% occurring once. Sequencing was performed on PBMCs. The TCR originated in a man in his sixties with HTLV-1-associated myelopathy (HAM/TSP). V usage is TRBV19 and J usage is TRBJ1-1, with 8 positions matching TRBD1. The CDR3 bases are TGTGCCAGTAGTCCGACAGGGGTGTGGGGCACTGAAGCTTTCTTT. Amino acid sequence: CASSPTGVWGTEAFF.